This T cell receptor (beta chain) was captured in a study of OX40 agonist ivuxolimab in advanced cancers. Study at large: At around 83% male, the cohort had a mean age of approximately 60 years, ranging from about 23 to 79. Three patients showed partial responses: one hepatocellular carcinoma and two cutaneous melanoma cases.

Notes on this clone: As yet, its antigen is unknown.

Collection of blood occurred at baseline, at cycle 4 day 1, and at cycle 7 day 1. Overall study findings and caveats: Compared with CD4+, CD8+ T cells on average had more expanded clones.

TCRdb keeps only in-frame clones here, not all; method: immunoSEQ multiplex PCR. The sample contains about 69,000 clones, 80% to 90% of which appear only once. The CDR3 length is 15 residues. The V gene's germline CDR1 is SGHRS and CDR2 YFSETQ. V was shortened by 2 bases and J by 0 bases, with 11 bases between the two germline ends. The chain joins TRBV5-1 to TRBJ1-1, with D perhaps TRBD1 (5 bases). The sample here was CD4+ or CD8+ T cells sorted from blood, taken in a trial of the OX40 agonist ivuxolimab. This clonotype was sampled from an adult with an advanced solid tumor such as melanoma, head and neck, liver or kidney cancer. CDR3 coding DNA: TGCGCCAGCAGCTTCAGGGAGGGGATGAACACTGAAGCTTTCTTT. This codes for CASSFREGMNTEAFF.